The 8 T cell receptor beta chains reported below all come from one sample, sequenced in a study of identifying expanded T cells in peripheral blood. Clones were read by immunoSEQ multiplex PCR, and TCRdb kept only the in-frame ones, dropping some. The table records about 80,000 clones, about 87% of them present only once. The sequencing sample was made of blood. The receptors stem from a person aged 18 to 70 in good health.

The CDR3 reads CASTGGRFAYQPQHF. CDR3 nucleotides: TGTGCCAGTACAGGGGGCCGCTTCGCTTATCAGCCCCAGCATTTT. The chain uses TRBV19 and TRBJ1-5; TRBD1 agrees at 8 bases. The CDR3 runs to 15 residues. After removal of 7 bases from V and 5 bases from J, the junction contained 10 bases not matched to a gene. Germline V gene lookup returns CDR1 LNHDA and CDR2 SQIVND (reference sequence).

The chain recombines TRBV19 with TRBJ1-5; no clear D. Trimming removed 7 bases from V and 0 bases from J, with 22 bases in between. The CDR3 totals 18 residues. The germline V gene has CDR1 LNHDA and CDR2 SQIVND (reference sequence). In DNA form, the CDR3 reads TGTGCCAGTACCCAACTACCCAAGACGGCTTATAGCAATCAGCCCCAGCATTTT. Protein: CASTQLPKTAYSNQPQHF.

The V call is TRBV6-6, the J call TRBJ2-3; unclear D gene. Germline V gene sequence: CDR1 MNHNY, CDR2 SVGAGI (reference sequence). Trimming removed 7 bases from V and 5 bases from J, with 10 bases in between. The CDR3 spans 12 residues. The CDR3 DNA reads as TGTGCCAGCATATCTGCAGAAGATACGCAGTATTTT. Translated, it gives CASISAEDTQYF.

The rearrangement uses TRBV7-8 and TRBJ2-1; D tentatively reads TRBD1 or TRBD2 (6 bases each). This CDR3 contains 18 residues. Germline V lookup: CDR1 SGHVS, CDR2 FQNEAQ. Trimming stripped 2 bases from V and 1 base from J, with 18 bases between. This CDR3 reads CASSLIIWGAGSYNEQFF. CDR3 nucleotide sequence: TGTGCCAGCAGCTTAATTATATGGGGGGCTGGGTCCTACAATGAGCAGTTCTTC.

The chain carries TRBV9 and TRBJ1-6; tentative D call: TRBD1 (5 bases). Deletions cut 2 bases from V and 10 bases from J, with 13 bases between. The CDR3 sequence is 14 residues long. The germline V gene has CDR1 SGDLS and CDR2 YYNGEE. In nucleotides, the CDR3 is TGTGCCAGCAGCGTTAGTTCAGGGCGATCACCCCTCCACTTT. Encoded protein: CASSVSSGRSPLHF.

The CDR3 is CAWSRGGASYNSPLHF. The CDR3 bases are TGTGCCTGGAGTAGAGGGGGGGCTTCCTATAATTCACCCCTCCACTTT. The chain employs TRBV30 and TRBJ1-6, with D possibly being TRBD1 (6 bases). CDR3 size: 16 residues. Germline assignment: CDR1 GTSNPN and CDR2 SVGIG (reference sequence). V was trimmed by 2 bases and J by 1 base, leaving 12 bases between them.

This chain links TRBV27 with TRBJ2-5; no definite D call. Germline CDR1 is MNHEY and CDR2 is SMNVEV (reference sequence). Trimming removed 1 base at V and 1 base at J, with 10 bases between. This CDR3 contains 15 residues. CDR3 in amino acids: CASSLYESVQETQYF. DNA of the CDR3: TGTGCCAGCAGTTTATACGAGAGCGTCCAAGAGACCCAGTACTTC.

In nucleotides, the CDR3 is TGTGCCAGCAGTGGCCGGGTCGGCTACACCTTC. It yields the protein CASSGRVGYTF. This chain links TRBV6-1 with TRBJ1-2; no firm D call. The CDR3 covers 11 residues. The germline gives CDR1 MNHNS, CDR2 SASEGT. The germline V and J ends were trimmed by 4 bases and 8 bases, with 8 bases remaining between them.